Following are 20 T cell receptor beta chains from one sample sequenced in a study of CD8+CD57+ T cells in acquired aplastic anemia. Genomic DNA, the template, was used for profiling of the TCR beta VDJ and CDR3. TCRdb re-derived calls from the reads in MiXCR, one entry per CDR3 protein. The sample shows fewer than 250,000 distinct CDR3 sequences, 40% to 50% of them seen only once. The authors sequenced patients whose flow cytometry had shown CD8+CD57+ cell expansion. Sample: sorted CD4+, CD8+, or CD8+CD57+ T cells (not recorded which) from PBMCs. These receptors were taken from a human donor with aplastic anemia.

This clonotype was counted between two and nine times. The chain is built from TRBV29-1 and TRBJ2-5; D not certain. This CDR3 has 12 amino acids. Germline V lookup: CDR1 SQVTM, CDR2 ANQGSEA. V was trimmed by 6 bases and J by 4 bases, leaving 12 bases between them. CDR3 in DNA: TGCAGCGTGGCAGTGGTGGGAGAGACCCAGTACTTC. It translates to CSVAVVGETQYF.

This clonotype showed up many times. The chain combines TRBV6-5 with TRBJ1-1, with 8 bases lining up with TRBD1. The germline V gene encodes CDR1 MNHEY and CDR2 SVGAGI. The CDR3 runs 13 residues. V was pared by 7 bases and J by 5 bases, with 6 bases of the junction left unmatched. The chain's CDR3 is CASTSGGGTEAFF. CDR3 nucleotide sequence: TGTGCCAGCACCTCAGGGGGCGGGACTGAAGCTTTCTTT.

Many counts were recorded for this clonotype. CDR3 bases: TGTGCCATCAGTGAGCTAGACAGCTACGAGCAGTACTTC. As protein: CAISELDSYEQYF. This chain links TRBV10-3 with TRBJ2-7; possibly TRBD1 for D (5 bases). V lost 2 bases to trimming and J lost 3 bases, with 8 bases between them. The CDR3 totals 13 residues. CDR1 is ENHRY and CDR2 is SYGVKD in the germline V gene.

Comments on this clonotype: At one end the junction does not follow the germline gene, possibly because of a read error. The chain links TRBV6-4 to TRBJ2-3, with 9 positions matching TRBD2. The CDR3 sequence is 15 residues long. The germline V gene encodes CDR1 MRHNA and CDR2 SNTAGT. Here the CDR3 reads CASSETSGSTGTQYF. Written as DNA, the CDR3 is TGTGCCAGCAGCGAGACTAGCGGAAGCACAGGTACGCAGTATTTT.

The chain links TRBV25-1 to TRBJ1-5; the D gene is possibly TRBD1 (6 bases). CDR3 length equals 15 residues. The V gene lost 2 bases and the J gene lost 1 base, with 9 bases spanning the gap. CDR1 is MGHDK and CDR2 is SYGVNS in the germline V gene. For the CDR3, the DNA is TGTGCCAGCAGTGAAGAAGGGGGGAGCAATCAGCCCCAGCATTTT. Translated, it gives CASSEEGGSNQPQHF. Together with reference TRBV25-1 and TRBJ1-5, the CDR3 gives the full variable domain: EADIYQTPRYLVIGTGKKITLECSQTMGHDKMYWYQQDPGMELHLIHYSYGVNSTEKGDLSSESTVSRIRTEHFPLTLESARPSHTSQYLCASSEEGGSNQPQHFGDGTRLSIL.

The chain uses TRBV10-3 and TRBJ2-7, with 9 bases that match TRBD2. Germline V gene data show CDR1 as ENHRY and CDR2 as SYGVKD. This CDR3 has 13 residues. V shed 5 bases and J 5 bases; nucleotides not matched to a gene: 4. DNA of the CDR3: TGTGCCATCAGTTGGACTAGCGTTCACGAGCAGTACTTC. It yields the protein CAISWTSVHEQYF.

This clonotype was observed many times. This chain connects TRBV5-6 to TRBJ1-2; D possibly corresponds to TRBD1 (5 bases). Germline CDR1 reads SGHDT; CDR2 reads YYEEEE. The CDR3 extends over 13 amino acids. The V end was cut by 4 bases, the J end by 4 bases, with 11 bases between. The CDR3 loop reads CASSTGTIYGYTF. The CDR3 DNA sequence: TGTGCCAGCAGCACCGGGACCATCTATGGCTACACCTTC.

In its sample, this clonotype was seen many times. The chain combines TRBV10-1 with TRBJ1-2, with TRBD1 matching 10 bases. CDR1 and CDR2 (germline): WNHNN, SYGVQD (reference sequence). Trimming at V came to 9 bases and at J to 0 bases, leaving 19 bases not matched to a gene. The CDR3 totals 19 residues. DNA of the CDR3: TGCGCCAGAACGAAATCCCGACAGGGGGCGGCGACTGCTAACTATGGCTACACCTTC. Translation: CARTKSRQGAATANYGYTF.

Turning to this clonotype: A read error may explain this, as a much larger clone is one base away. V usage is TRBV5-1 and J usage is TRBJ2-7; unclear D gene. Germline loops: CDR1 SGHRS, CDR2 YFSETQ. There are 14 residues in the CDR3. Here the CDR3 reads CASSSLTSSYEQYF. The CDR3 nucleotides read TGTGCCAGCAGCTCGTTGACCAGCTCCTACGAGCAGTACTTC. Full variable domain (missing parts from reference TRBV5-1 and TRBJ2-7): KAGVTQTPRYLIKTRGQQVTLSCSPISGHRSVSWYQQTPGQGLQFLFEYFSETQRNKGNFPGRFSGRQFSNSRSEMNVSTLELGDSALYLCASSSLTSSYEQYFGPGTRLTVT.

V gene TRBV7-8 combines with J gene TRBJ2-7, with D tentatively TRBD2 (5 bases). The CDR3 has 12 amino acids. V was clipped by 5 bases and J by 7 bases, with 12 bases between them. CDR1 SGHVS and CDR2 FQNEAQ come from the germline V gene. CDR3 sequence reads: CASSQAVGEQYF. The CDR3 DNA is TGTGCCAGCAGCCAAGCGGTTGGGGAGCAGTACTTC.

This clonotype was picked up many times. The chain links TRBV9 to TRBJ1-1; no reliable D call. Trimming cost V 0 bases and J 3 bases, with 3 bases left between them. This CDR3 contains 12 residues. Per the germline V gene, CDR1 is SGDLS and CDR2 is YYNGEE. The DNA of the CDR3 is TGTGCCAGCAGCGTAGGAGACACTGAAGCTTTCTTT. It is translated as CASSVGDTEAFF.

This clonotype was detected many times. The chain recombines TRBV7-3 with TRBJ2-1, with 13 bases identical to TRBD2. Per the germline V gene, CDR1 is SGHTA and CDR2 is FQGTGA. Trimming cost V 5 bases and J 4 bases; bases outside gene matches: 2. This CDR3 comprises 15 residues. CDR3 sequence (DNA): TGTGCCAGCAGCATGGGACTAGCGGGGTACAATGAGCAGTTCTTC. Residues: CASSMGLAGYNEQFF.

The rearrangement joins TRBV4-2 to TRBJ1-1, with 9 bases fitting TRBD1. The CDR3 is 18 residues long. With V trimmed by 0 bases and J by 0 bases, 8 bases remained unmatched. CDR1 and CDR2 (germline): LGHNA, YNFKEQ. CDR3 DNA sequence: TGTGCCAGCAGCCAAGATGTCGGGACAGGGTCTATGAACACTGAAGCTTTCTTT. Translated: CASSQDVGTGSMNTEAFF.

In this sample, this clonotype turned up many times. The J gene is TRBJ1-3, the V gene TRBV20-1, with D uncertain. The CDR3 contains 16 residues. The germline gives CDR1 DFQATT, CDR2 SNEGSKA (reference sequence). Deletions cut 0 bases from V and 0 bases from J, with 12 bases between. The CDR3 here is CSARDNGLASGNTIYF. The DNA for the CDR3 is TGCAGTGCTAGAGATAACGGTCTGGCCTCTGGAAACACCATATATTTT.

This sequence joins TRBV28 and TRBJ1-2; 10 bases line up with TRBD1. V lost 7 bases to trimming and J lost 3 bases; unmatched junction nucleotides: 8. This CDR3 spans 15 amino acids. CDR1 MDHEN and CDR2 SYDVKM come from the germline V gene. This chain's CDR3 is CASTPFGTGDYGYTF. DNA of the CDR3: TGTGCCAGCACCCCTTTCGGGACAGGGGACTATGGCTACACCTTC.

The chain employs TRBV7-9 and TRBJ2-7; D is unresolved. The CDR3 contains 11 residues. V dropped 9 bases and J dropped 2 bases, with 8 bases sitting between them. Germline V CDR1 and CDR2: SEHNR, FQNEAQ (reference sequence). The CDR3: CASSPTYEQYF. For the CDR3, the DNA is TGTGCCAGTAGCCCTACCTACGAGCAGTACTTC.

This rearrangement joins TRBV2 to TRBJ2-6; 10 nucleotides align to TRBD1. This CDR3 is built from 17 residues. Per the germline V gene, CDR1 is SNHLY and CDR2 is FYNNEI. V lost 3 bases and J lost 2; bases outside the gene matches: 4. The CDR3 region is CASSDWTGGTGANVLTF. DNA of the CDR3: TGTGCCAGCAGTGATTGGACAGGGGGGACTGGGGCCAACGTCCTGACTTTC.

This clonotype appeared a few times. The chain carries TRBV29-1 and TRBJ1-2; 9 bases are shared with TRBD1. Germline-derived CDR1 and CDR2 are SQVTM and ANQGSEA. V trimming: 4 bases; J trimming: 4 bases; junction bases outside the gene matches: 4. This CDR3 has 13 residues. The CDR3 protein is CSVVDRGLYGYTF. The CDR3 bases are TGCAGCGTTGTGGACAGGGGACTCTATGGCTACACCTTC.

Of note for this clonotype: One junction end disagrees with the germline gene, perhaps due to a read error. The chain is built from TRBV24-1 and TRBJ1-1; no firm D call. Germline lookup yields CDR1 KGHDR and CDR2 SFDVKD. The CDR3 extends over 15 amino acids. The CDR3 DNA sequence: TGTGCCAGCAGTTTATCGATTCAGCGGACTGCAGAAGCTTTCTTT. Translated, it gives CASSLSIQRTAEAFF.

Remarks on this clonotype: Germline is not matched at one junction end, which may reflect a read error. V usage is TRBV10-3 and J usage is TRBJ1-4; 9 bases are shared with TRBD1. The CDR3 loop spans 14 amino acids. CDR1 and CDR2 (germline): ENHRY, SYGVKD. For the CDR3, the DNA is TGTGCCAGCAGTGATTCGAGGACAGGGGAAAAACTGGTTTTT. It codes for CASSDSRTGEKLVF.